This T cell receptor (beta chain) was identified in a study of blood T cell repertoires in COVID-19. TCRdb keeps only in-frame clones here, not all; method: immunoSEQ multiplex PCR. Of about 69,000 clones in the sample, just under 80% were seen once. The sequenced sample consisted of peripheral blood. The sequence came from a human donor in a cohort sampled during active COVID-19.

The CDR3 DNA sequence: TGTGCCAGCAGGCCCCCGGGCCTAGGGGAAGAGACCCAGTACTTC. Translating it yields CASRPPGLGEETQYF. The chain is built from TRBV5-4 and TRBJ2-5; D possibly corresponds to TRBD1 (5 bases). Trimming stripped 5 bases from V and 3 bases from J, with 17 bases between. Germline-derived CDR1 and CDR2 are SGHNT and YYREEE (reference sequence). The CDR3 contains 15 residues.